A selection of T cell receptor beta chains follows, all from one sample in a study of cytomegalovirus exposure and HLA in healthy donors. TCRdb keeps only in-frame clones here, not all; method: immunoSEQ multiplex PCR. The sample has roughly 100,000 clones, 70% to 80% seen once; the top ten hold roughly 0.76%. The sample was PBMCs. The receptors come from a boy aged 5-17 years in good health and CMV-seronegative. Each CDR3 is given without its conserved first and last residue. Fields, in order: clone size, V gene, J gene, CDR3 protein. Clone size is not always given. Where it is, it says once, few, many or a class for expanded clones.

>-|TRBV2|TRBJ1-6
ASILDSSYNSPLH
>-|TRBV7-9|TRBJ1-4
ASSRQGAGEKLF
>-|TRBV11-3|TRBJ2-1
ASSLDGRGGIDEQF
>-|TRBV9|TRBJ1-5
ASSVGGPGQPQH
>-|TRBV25-1|TRBJ2-7
ASSGGLPREKQY
>-|TRBV5-1|TRBJ2-7
ASSFLSRAYEQY
>-|TRBV9|TRBJ1-6
ASSQQGFDSPLH
>once|TRBV30|TRBJ2-7
AWSVDSGSNEQY
>-|TRBV5-1|TRBJ1-1
ASSLSGQGTTEAF
>-|TRBV2|TRBJ2-4
ASLVKNIQY
>-|TRBV6-5|TRBJ2-7
ASSYSNRGPEQY
>-|TRBV27|TRBJ2-7
ASSLTGLAMNEQY
>-|TRBV28|TRBJ1-2
ASRPIRDLVHYGYT
>-|TRBV5-4|TRBJ2-5
ASSYRGGETQY
>-|TRBV2|TRBJ2-7
ASSDNDEQY
>-|TRBV27|TRBJ2-5
ASSSRTGPQETQY
>-|TRBV6-5|TRBJ1-4
ASSYSGGGAEKLF
>-|TRBV6-5|TRBJ2-7
ASSPSGGGTYEQY
>-|TRBV7-3|TRBJ1-1
ASSRQDNTEAF
>-|TRBV5-6|TRBJ2-6
ASSLNRDRNSGANVLT
>-|TRBV6-5|TRBJ2-7
ASSKQGYEQY
>few|TRBV2|TRBJ1-4
ASSETGFNEKLF
>few|TRBV5-4|TRBJ1-1
ASSPRGASTEAF
>-|TRBV12-5|TRBJ1-3
ASGLVPGQAYSGNTIY
>-|TRBV5-6|TRBJ1-2
ASSTGQGYGYT
>-|TRBV9|TRBJ2-1
ASSPRSSGMSSYNEQF
>-|TRBV7-8|TRBJ1-1
ASSSQGFTEAF
>-|TRBV10-3|TRBJ2-5
AIRTGGEGKTQY
>-|TRBV10-2|TRBJ2-7
ASSEISGGAYEQY
>-|TRBV4-1|TRBJ2-1
ASSQVPRRDEQF
>-|TRBV28|TRBJ1-2
ASSSDTYGYT
>-|TRBV27|TRBJ2-7
ASRPDQTRGEQY
>few|TRBV9|TRBJ1-2
ASSPDSGAGGYT
>-|TRBV27|TRBJ2-7
ASSLAGSYEQY
>-|TRBV5-1|TRBJ2-7
ASSLVGGSPYEQY
>-|TRBV6-5|TRBJ1-5
ASSRLGQGNQPQH
>-|TRBV6-1|TRBJ1-1
ASTDRGPFTEAF
>-|TRBV12-5|TRBJ1-3
ASDLGGFLGTIY
>-|TRBV7-2|TRBJ2-1
ASSSPGGRHYNEQF
>-|TRBV4-3|TRBJ2-7
ASSSATGTYEQY
>-|TRBV5-1|TRBJ2-7
ASSSGLGYEQY
>-|TRBV27|TRBJ2-7
ASSRTSGGPGEQY
>few|TRBV30|TRBJ1-2
AWSVGQDPYGYT
>once|TRBV5-6|TRBJ2-1
ASSSRSSNYNEQF
>few|TRBV6-5|TRBJ1-4
ASSLTGERFNEKLF
>-|TRBV7-7|TRBJ2-1
ASSLGRDNEQF
>once|TRBV9|TRBJ2-5
ASSVERGGWETQY
>-|TRBV5-4|TRBJ1-1
ASSPSGVNTEAF
>-|TRBV5-1|TRBJ2-3
ASSLETSGNTQY
>-|TRBV27|TRBJ2-3
ASSLLAGAGLVRADTQY
>-|TRBV7-7|TRBJ2-6
ASSKNQGISGANVLT
>-|TRBV5-1|TRBJ1-1
ASSLAGGSNTEAF
>-|TRBV6-5|TRBJ1-5
ASSPTGEYQPQH
>-|TRBV7-2|TRBJ1-1
ASSLLGQGANTEAF
>-|TRBV5-1|TRBJ1-1
ASSLGGRTEAF
>-|TRBV4-3|TRBJ2-6
ASSQGQGSGANVLT
>-|TRBV5-1|TRBJ2-1
ASSFGPWRTGSSYNEQF
>-|TRBV15|TRBJ1-5
ATSRAYGGNQPQH